This entry lists 15 T cell receptor beta chains sequenced from one sample in a study of identical twins. Using its own MiXCR run on the 5' RACE reads, TCRdb lists one record per CDR3 protein. Among 1.5 million to 2 million distinct CDR3 sequences, roughly a third were seen once, and the ten largest hold under 0.35%. Sequenced: cord blood. The origin of the receptors is a newborn girl in good health.

Worth noting for this clonotype: One junction end does not reproduce the germline sequence, and a read error may be involved. The V gene is TRBV10-3, the J gene TRBJ2-7; D remains ambiguous. Germline lookup yields CDR1 ENHRY and CDR2 SYGVKD. This CDR3 has 15 residues. DNA for the CDR3: TGTGCCATCAGTGACCTTAGCTACGCCTCCTCCGAGCAGTACTTC. Translated: CAISDLSYASSEQYF.

This clonotype came up a few times. The chain links TRBV27 to TRBJ2-7; TRBD2 matches at 10 bases. Trimming took 4 bases from V and 2 from J; bases not matched to a gene: 5. CDR3 length: 15 residues. Germline V CDR1 and CDR2: MNHEY, SMNVEV (reference sequence). The CDR3 DNA sequence: TGTGCCAGCAGTTGGGGACTAGCGAGGGCCTACGAGCAGTACTTC. It is translated as CASSWGLARAYEQYF.

The gene calls are TRBV2 and TRBJ2-1; 12 bases are shared with TRBD2. The CDR3 totals 15 residues. Per the germline V gene, CDR1 is SNHLY and CDR2 is FYNNEI. Unmatched junction bases numbered 5, after V lost 7 bases and J lost 4 bases. The CDR3 coding sequence is TGTGCCAGCACCGTGGGACTAGCGGGTTACAATGAGCAGTTCTTC. Amino acids: CASTVGLAGYNEQFF. The complete variable domain, with remaining parts taken from reference TRBV2 and TRBJ2-1, reads EPEVTQTPSHQVTQMGQEVILRCVPISNHLYFYWYRQILGQKVEFLVSFYNNEISEKSEIFDDQFSVERPDGSNFTLKIRSTKLEDSAMYFCASTVGLAGYNEQFFGPGTRLTVL.

This clonotype was observed a few times. The chain joins TRBV6-5 to TRBJ1-2, with D unclear. V was shortened by 8 bases and J by 4 bases, with 23 bases between the two germline ends. Germline V gene data show CDR1 as MNHEY and CDR2 as SVGAGI. The CDR3 consists of 16 residues. The CDR3 DNA reads TGTGCCAGCTCATACACGGCAGAACGAACTCTCTATGGCTACACCTTC. As protein: CASSYTAERTLYGYTF.

The sample holds a few counts of this clonotype. The chain has TRBV5-1 and TRBJ2-2, with D unresolved. The CDR3 loop spans 14 amino acids. The germline V and J ends were trimmed by 0 bases and 6 bases, with 9 bases remaining between them. Looked up from germline, CDR1 is SGHRS and CDR2 is YFSETQ. CDR3 region: CASSLGISAGELFF. The DNA for the CDR3 is TGCGCCAGCAGCTTGGGCATCTCAGCCGGGGAGCTGTTTTTT.

This clonotype was detected once. The rearrangement joins TRBV6-1 to TRBJ2-4; D call uncertain. With 6 bases removed from V and 0 bases from J, the gap between germline ends came to 12 bases. This CDR3 spans 15 amino acids. Germline CDR1 MNHNS, CDR2 SASEGT. The chain's CDR3 is CASSLAEVAKNIQYF. CDR3 coding DNA: TGTGCCAGCAGCCTTGCCGAGGTAGCCAAAAACATTCAGTACTTC.

This clonotype showed up just a few times. The CDR3 nucleotides read TGTGCCAGCAGTTTACCCGACAGGCCTAACTCCTACGAGCAGTACTTC. It encodes CASSLPDRPNSYEQYF. The V gene is TRBV28, the J gene TRBJ2-7; TRBD1 is a possible D gene (6 bases). Germline V gene lookup returns CDR1 MDHEN and CDR2 SYDVKM. The germline V and J ends were trimmed by 2 bases and 0 bases, with 14 bases remaining between them. CDR3 length equals 16 residues.

The V gene is TRBV7-8, the J gene TRBJ2-1; 9 nucleotides agree with TRBD2. The CDR3 spans 15 residues. Per the germline V gene, CDR1 is SGHVS and CDR2 is FQNEAQ. With 4 bases clipped from V and 3 bases from J, the junction kept 4 bases outside the gene matches. As DNA, the CDR3 is TGTGCCAGCAGCTCAGCGGGAGGACTCTACAATGAGCAGTTCTTC. Its protein is CASSSAGGLYNEQFF.

CDR3 DNA: TGTGCCAGCAGCTTGCTCCAGGGGAGCCAGTACTTC. Translation: CASSLLQGSQYF. The chain recombines TRBV5-5 with TRBJ2-5, with a possible D match to TRBD1 (6 bases). Germline values: CDR1 SGHKS, CDR2 YYEKEE (reference sequence). The CDR3 covers 12 residues. Between the trimmed V and J ends, which lost 1 base and 10 bases, there was a span of 11 bases.

The CDR3 protein is CASRHRDFNYEQYF. The CDR3 nucleotides read TGTGCCAGCAGACACCGGGACTTCAACTACGAGCAGTACTTC. This chain uses TRBV2 with TRBJ2-7; a weak D match, TRBD2 (6 bases). The germline gives CDR1 SNHLY, CDR2 FYNNEI. The CDR3 spans 14 residues. The V end lost 6 bases, the J end lost 3 bases, and 15 bases lay between the germline ends. The whole variable domain, filled in from reference TRBV2 and TRBJ2-7, reads EPEVTQTPSHQVTQMGQEVILRCVPISNHLYFYWYRQILGQKVEFLVSFYNNEISEKSEIFDDQFSVERPDGSNFTLKIRSTKLEDSAMYFCASRHRDFNYEQYFGPGTRLTVT.

The CDR3 DNA is TGTGCCAGCAGCTTATTCAGGGGAGGTGGCAATGAGCAGTTCTTC. Amino acid sequence: CASSLFRGGGNEQFF. The rearrangement uses TRBV11-2 and TRBJ2-1; possibly TRBD1 or TRBD2 for D (6 bases each). The length of the CDR3 is 15 residues. Looked up from germline, CDR1 is SGHAT and CDR2 is FQNNGV. The germline V and J ends were trimmed by 2 bases and 6 bases, with 14 bases remaining between them.

This clonotype was detected only a few times. This chain uses TRBV20-1 with TRBJ1-6, with D unresolved. Trimming left V 5 bases short and J 8 bases short, with 19 bases between. The CDR3 spans 15 residues. Germline V gene sequence: CDR1 DFQATT, CDR2 SNEGSKA (reference sequence). The chain's CDR3 is CSALSLLGWDSPLHF. CDR3 DNA sequence: TGCAGTGCTCTCTCCCTGTTAGGGTGGGATTCACCCCTCCACTTT.

This clonotype was detected a few times. CDR3 in amino acids: CASSFRQRNEQFF. CDR3 in DNA: TGTGCCAGCAGCTTCCGACAGCGCAATGAGCAGTTCTTC. This chain links TRBV7-2 with TRBJ2-1; possible D gene TRBD1, 5 bases. This CDR3 spans 13 amino acids. Germline V lookup: CDR1 SGHTA, CDR2 FQGNSA. Trimming cost V 3 bases and J 6 bases, with 9 bases left between them. Complete variable domain (other parts from reference TRBV7-2 and TRBJ2-1): GAGVSQSPSNKVTEKGKDVELRCDPISGHTALYWYRQSLGQGLEFLIYFQGNSAPDKSGLPSDRFSAERTGGSVSTLTIQRTQQEDSAVYLCASSFRQRNEQFFGPGTRLTVL.

The V call is TRBV14, the J call TRBJ2-2; D not resolved. Germline loops: CDR1 SGHDN, CDR2 FVKESK. Trimming took off 4 bases at V and 7 bases at J, with 10 bases between the two ends. The CDR3 is made up of 13 amino acids. CDR3 bases: TGTGCCAGCAGCCCCAGACTGGTCGGGGAGCTGTTTTTT. Translated: CASSPRLVGELFF. Filled out from reference TRBV14 and TRBJ2-2, the complete variable domain reads EAGVTQFPSHSVIEKGQTVTLRCDPISGHDNLYWYRRVMGKEIKFLLHFVKESKQDESGMPNNRFLAERTGGTYSTLKVQPAELEDSGVYFCASSPRLVGELFFGEGSRLTVL.

The chain recombines TRBV4-1 with TRBJ2-7; 8 bases map to TRBD2. J gave up 0 bases and V 3 bases, and 10 bases lay outside the gene matches. Looked up from germline, CDR1 is MGHRA and CDR2 is YSYEKL. The CDR3 runs 17 residues. In DNA form, the CDR3 reads TGCGCCAGCAGCCAGACTTCACTGCGGGGGGACTCCTACGAGCAGTACTTC. Its translation: CASSQTSLRGDSYEQYF.